This is a list of T cell receptor beta chains from one sample in a study of T cell responses to AZD1222 COVID-19 vaccine. TCRdb's copy holds only in-frame clones and misses some; the assay was immunoSEQ multiplex PCR. The table includes about 140,000 clones, about 92% detected once. This material consisted of peripheral blood, taken on day 0 of AZD1222 vaccination. The receptor source for this set is an adult in good health. The CDR3 runs from the conserved cysteine through the conserved F or W. The D gene is left open where the match is weak. Rows may omit the clone size; those that give it use once, few, many or a size class.

j_call,v_call,d_call,clone_size,cdr3_nt,cdr3_aa
TRBJ2-4,TRBV30,TRBD2,few,TGTGCCTGGAGGATACGACTAGCGGGGGGGAACATTCAGTACTTC,CAWRIRLAGGNIQYF
TRBJ1-3,TRBV7-9,NA,NA,TGTGCCAGCAGCTTAGGAAGTGATACTGGAAACACCATATATTTT,CASSLGSDTGNTIYF
TRBJ2-5,TRBV18,NA,once,TGTGCCAGCTCACGCCTACAGGGAACGGAGACCCAGTACTTC,CASSRLQGTETQYF
TRBJ2-1,TRBV12-5,TRBD2,NA,TGTGCTAGTGGCCCGGGACTAGCGGGATACAATGAGCAGTTCTTC,CASGPGLAGYNEQFF
TRBJ2-1,TRBV12-5,NA,NA,TGTGCTAGTGGTAACCCACTGGCCGGGGCCACAAGTGAGCAGTTCTTC,CASGNPLAGATSEQFF
TRBJ2-5,TRBV6-6,TRBD1,NA,TGTGCCAGCAGTTATAACACGGGACAGCGCCAAGAGACCCAGTACTTC,CASSYNTGQRQETQYF
TRBJ2-5,TRBV15,NA,once,TGTGCCACCAGCAGAGGAGTCCAAGAGACCCAGTACTTC,CATSRGVQETQYF
TRBJ2-1,TRBV5-6,NA,NA,TGTGCCAGCAGCTCGAGGGGTCTAGCCGTCAATGAGCAGTTCTTC,CASSSRGLAVNEQFF
TRBJ2-1,TRBV18,NA,few,TGTGCCAGCTCACAAGAAGTGTACTCCTACAATGAGCAGTTCTTC,CASSQEVYSYNEQFF
TRBJ2-6,TRBV28,NA,once,TGTGCCAGCCACTCCCCCGATGCTGGGGCCAACGTCCTGACTTTC,CASHSPDAGANVLTF
TRBJ2-1,TRBV3-1/TRBV3-2,NA,NA,TGTGCCAGCAGCCAAGACGCTGGGGGCCGTGGGATGTTCTTC,CASSQDAGGRGMFF
TRBJ2-1,TRBV4-3,NA,NA,TGCGCCAGCAGCCACGCTCACCGCAATGAGCAGTTCTTC,CASSHAHRNEQFF
TRBJ2-1,TRBV9,NA,NA,TGTGCCAGCAGCGCCCCGACCTCCTACAATGAGCAGTTCTTC,CASSAPTSYNEQFF
TRBJ2-3,TRBV11-2,NA,NA,TGTGCCAGCAGCTTAGGGCAGGGGCCAGACAGCACAGATACGCAGTATTTT,CASSLGQGPDSTDTQYF
TRBJ1-1,TRBV7-2,NA,NA,TGTGCCAGCAGCTTAGATTCCCCCGCGACAGGGAACACTGAAGCTTTCTTT,CASSLDSPATGNTEAFF
TRBJ2-2,TRBV7-7,TRBD1,once,TGTGCCAGCAGCTCGATAGGACAGGGCTGGGCGAACACCGGGGAGCTGTTTTTT,CASSSIGQGWANTGELFF
TRBJ2-2,TRBV18,NA,NA,TGTGCCAGCTCACCAGAGACCGGGGAGCTGTTTTTT,CASSPETGELFF
TRBJ1-4,TRBV6-4,NA,NA,TGTGCCAGCATCCTTAGTGGACGGACAGCGGTTAATGAAAAACTGTTTTTT,CASILSGRTAVNEKLFF
TRBJ1-1,TRBV4-3,NA,NA,TGCGCCAGCAGCCAAGACCCCATAGGGAGCGCCACTGAAGCTTTCTTT,CASSQDPIGSATEAFF
TRBJ1-6,TRBV5-1,NA,NA,TGCGCCAGCAGCCTGACAAGGAACCAATCACCCCTCCACTTT,CASSLTRNQSPLHF
TRBJ2-7,TRBV5-1,TRBD1,NA,TGCGCCAGCAGCTTGGGAGCAGGGGGCTACGAGCAGTACTTC,CASSLGAGGYEQYF
TRBJ2-1,TRBV7-9,NA,NA,TGTGCCAGCAGCCTCCTTGCTAATGAGCAGTTCTTC,CASSLLANEQFF
TRBJ1-2,TRBV29-1,NA,NA,TGCAGCGTTGGGCGGGGAGGCTATGGCTACACCTTC,CSVGRGGYGYTF
TRBJ2-5,TRBV24-1,TRBD1,NA,TGTGCCACCAGTGATTCGACAGGGGTGGTGGAGACCCAGTACTTC,CATSDSTGVVETQYF
TRBJ1-1,TRBV7-8,NA,NA,TGTGCCAGCAGCTTAGTTGAGAATAGGGACACTGAAGCTTTCTTT,CASSLVENRDTEAFF
TRBJ1-2,TRBV12-3/TRBV12-4,NA,NA,TGTGCCAGCAGCCCCGGGGAGGGCTATGGCTACACCTTC,CASSPGEGYGYTF
TRBJ1-1,TRBV29-1,NA,once,TGCAGCGTTGGGTGGACAGACACTGAAGCTTTCTTT,CSVGWTDTEAFF
TRBJ2-7,TRBV19,TRBD2,NA,TGTGCCAGTAGCCTCTCCTCGGTAGCGGGAGCCTACGAGCAGTACTTC,CASSLSSVAGAYEQYF
TRBJ1-5,TRBV11-1,TRBD1,NA,TGTGCCAGCAGCAGGGGGCGCGATCAGCCCCAGCATTTT,CASSRGRDQPQHF
TRBJ2-3,TRBV29-1,NA,NA,TGCAGCGTTGAAGCCAGGGCCCTCACAGATACGCAGTATTTT,CSVEARALTDTQYF
TRBJ2-3,TRBV10-3,TRBD1,NA,TGTGCCATCAGTGGTAGGACAGGGGCCATCACAGATACGCAGTATTTT,CAISGRTGAITDTQYF
TRBJ2-3,TRBV19,TRBD2,NA,TGTGCCAGTGGGACTAGCGGGAGTCTCTCTAGCACAGATACGCAGTATTTT,CASGTSGSLSSTDTQYF
TRBJ1-1,TRBV2,TRBD1,NA,TGTGCCAGCAGTCTCAGGACAGGGACGAACACTGAAGCTTTCTTT,CASSLRTGTNTEAFF
TRBJ2-1,TRBV24-1,NA,NA,TGTGCCACCAGTGATTCAGCTAGGGATGAGCAGTTCTTC,CATSDSARDEQFF
TRBJ2-5,TRBV7-9,NA,NA,TGTGCCAGCAGTACATCCGGCCAAGAGACCCAGTACTTC,CASSTSGQETQYF
TRBJ1-2,TRBV30,NA,NA,TGTGCCTGGAGTGTTTCCGGGGGATTCACCTATGGCTACACCTTC,CAWSVSGGFTYGYTF
TRBJ2-5,TRBV2,TRBD1,NA,TGTGCCAGCAGTGCCGGGACAGGGGGCAGGGAGACCCAGTACTTC,CASSAGTGGRETQYF
TRBJ2-5,TRBV7-3,TRBD2,NA,TGTGCCAGCAGCGTCGGAGTACTAGCGGGAGTCCGGGAGACCCAGTACTTC,CASSVGVLAGVRETQYF
TRBJ1-5,TRBV28,NA,once,TGTGCCAGCAGCCTTCCCACTCAGCCCCAGCATTTT,CASSLPTQPQHF
TRBJ1-3,TRBV28,NA,NA,TGTGCCAGCAGCCCTCACCGCTCTGGAAACACCATATATTTT,CASSPHRSGNTIYF
TRBJ2-4,TRBV7-9,TRBD1,NA,TGTGCCAGCAGCCAGGGACAGGGGGACGCCAAAAACATTCAGTACTTC,CASSQGQGDAKNIQYF
TRBJ2-4,TRBV30,NA,NA,TGTGCCTGGAGTGGACAGATACTAAACATTCAGTACTTC,CAWSGQILNIQYF
TRBJ1-6,TRBV27,NA,NA,TGTGCCAGCAGTTCCCGCAGGGGAGCTAATTCACCCCTCCACTTT,CASSSRRGANSPLHF
TRBJ2-7,TRBV5-5,NA,NA,TGTGCCAGCAGCTTGCCCAGCTCCTACGAGCAGTACTTC,CASSLPSSYEQYF
TRBJ2-7,TRBV28,TRBD1,NA,TGTGCCAGCACCAAGGCCGGGACAGGGAACGACGAGCAGTACTTC,CASTKAGTGNDEQYF
TRBJ1-2,TRBV30,NA,NA,TGTGCCTGGAGGCAGGGCGACTATGGCTACACCTTC,CAWRQGDYGYTF
TRBJ2-3,TRBV11-2,TRBD2,NA,TGTGCCAGCAGCTACTTCGCGGGAGCTCCCAGGGCAGATACGCAGTATTTT,CASSYFAGAPRADTQYF
TRBJ1-6,TRBV19,TRBD1,NA,TGTGCCAGTAGTATCACCCGGACAGGCAATTCACCCCTCCACTTT,CASSITRTGNSPLHF
TRBJ1-5,TRBV19,NA,NA,TGTGCCAGTAGTATAGAGGACGGGGAGAGGCCCCAGCATTTT,CASSIEDGERPQHF
TRBJ1-1,TRBV5-1,NA,NA,TGCGCCAGCCGTGGACAGCTAGACACTGAAGCTTTCTTT,CASRGQLDTEAFF
TRBJ2-7,TRBV30,NA,once,TGTGCCTGGAGTAGGGGGGGTCTGATCTACGAGCAGTACTTC,CAWSRGGLIYEQYF
TRBJ2-1,TRBV30,TRBD2,NA,TGTGCCTGGAGTGGACTAGCGGGAGCCCACTCCTACAATGAGCAGTTCTTC,CAWSGLAGAHSYNEQFF
TRBJ1-2,TRBV7-9,TRBD1,NA,TGTGCCAGCAGCTCTCAGGGGGGCCCCAGTGTTGGCTACACCTTC,CASSSQGGPSVGYTF
TRBJ2-1,TRBV5-1,NA,NA,TGCGCCAGCAGCTTGGGTGGGCGGGATTACAATGAGCAGTTCTTC,CASSLGGRDYNEQFF
TRBJ1-2,TRBV6-2/TRBV6-3,TRBD1,NA,TGTGCCAGCAGCGAAGAAGGGACAGGGGTGGTTGGCTACACCTTC,CASSEEGTGVVGYTF
TRBJ2-3,TRBV10-3,NA,NA,TGTGCCATCAGTGGCCGTAGTCGAAAGGTCCCCGATACGCAGTATTTT,CAISGRSRKVPDTQYF
TRBJ2-2,TRBV19,NA,NA,TGTGCCAGTAGTCTTAACACCGGGGAGCTGTTTTTT,CASSLNTGELFF
TRBJ2-7,TRBV10-3,NA,once,TGTGCCATCAGTGAGGCAGGGAGCCCCTACGAGCAGTACTTC,CAISEAGSPYEQYF
TRBJ2-5,TRBV9,NA,NA,TGTACCAGCAGCGCCTACCTGGACAGATACGAGACCCAGTACTTC,CTSSAYLDRYETQYF
TRBJ2-1,TRBV7-2,TRBD2,NA,TGTGCCAGCAGCTTCGGCGGGTTAGCGGGAGAAATCAATGAGCAGTTCTTC,CASSFGGLAGEINEQFF